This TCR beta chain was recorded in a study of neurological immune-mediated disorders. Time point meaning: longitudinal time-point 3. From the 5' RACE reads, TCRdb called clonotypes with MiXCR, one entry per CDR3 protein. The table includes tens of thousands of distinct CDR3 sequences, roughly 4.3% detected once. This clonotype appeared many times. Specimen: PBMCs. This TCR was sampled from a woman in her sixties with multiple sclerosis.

DNA of the CDR3: TGCGCCAGCAGCCCATCCGGGACACCTCTAGGCGAGCAGTACTTC. Translated, it gives CASSPSGTPLGEQYF. V gene TRBV5-1 combines with J gene TRBJ2-7; maybe TRBD1 (6 bases). The CDR3 loop spans 15 amino acids. The V end lost 4 bases, the J end lost 6 bases, and 20 bases lay between the germline ends. CDR1 SGHRS and CDR2 YFSETQ come from the germline V gene.